This passage covers 7 T cell receptor beta chains from one sample sequenced in a study of control samples from healthy donors and cancer patients. Sequenced by immunoSEQ multiplex PCR; TCRdb stores in-frame clones only, minus some. In the table there are about 190,000 clones, about 93% of which are singletons. Sequenced sample: blood. Receptor source: a young man in good health.

This rearrangement joins TRBV24-1 to TRBJ1-2; 7 bases are shared with TRBD1. CDR3 length: 17 amino acids. CDR1 and CDR2 (germline): KGHDR, SFDVKD. V shed 4 bases, J shed 3 bases, and the junction held 13 bases outside the gene matches. The CDR3 region is CATSDSTTGNRYYGYTF. CDR3 bases: TGTGCCACCAGTGACTCCACGACAGGGAATAGATACTATGGCTACACCTTC.

V usage is TRBV19 and J usage is TRBJ1-3; maybe TRBD1 (6 bases). Trimming pared 7 bases from V and 0 bases from J, leaving 10 bases between. The CDR3 sequence is 14 residues long. The germline gives CDR1 LNHDA, CDR2 SQIVND (reference sequence). This CDR3 is CASNGQTSGNTIYF. Written as DNA, the CDR3 is TGTGCCAGTAATGGACAGACCTCTGGAAACACCATATATTTT.

This chain uses TRBV5-1 with TRBJ1-1; D gene unclear. This CDR3 has 16 residues. The V end lost 0 bases, the J end lost 1 base, and 13 bases lay between the germline ends. Germline-derived CDR1 and CDR2 are SGHRS and YFSETQ. The CDR3 region is CASSLDSVAGNTEAFF. The CDR3 DNA sequence: TGCGCCAGCAGCTTGGATTCCGTTGCAGGGAACACTGAAGCTTTCTTT.

This clone was observed once. The rearrangement links TRBV12-5 to TRBJ2-7; unclear D gene. The CDR3 is 11 amino acids. The germline gives CDR1 LGHNT, CDR2 FRNRAP. Trimming removed 6 bases at V and 5 bases at J, with 8 bases between. The CDR3 reads CASGWANEQYF. CDR3 DNA: TGTGCTAGTGGGTGGGCCAACGAGCAGTACTTC.

The chain combines TRBV3-1 (or the pseudogene TRBV3-2) with TRBJ2-1; 9 nucleotides line up with TRBD1. V was clipped by 1 base and J by 7 bases; unmatched bases: 14. Per the germline V gene, CDR1 is LGHDT and CDR2 is YNNKEL (reference sequence). This CDR3 is built from 18 residues. For the CDR3, the DNA is TGTGCCAGCAGCCAAGGTATCGGAACAGGGGGCAGGCGGAATGAGCAGTTCTTC. It specifies CASSQGIGTGGRRNEQFF.

J is TRBJ2-3 and V is TRBV5-1; 8 bases fit TRBD2. Germline V CDR1 and CDR2: SGHRS, YFSETQ. With 7 bases clipped from V and 1 base from J, the junction kept 11 bases outside the gene matches. This CDR3 comprises 16 residues. CDR3 sequence reads: CASRYISGVGTDTQYF. CDR3 bases: TGCGCCAGCCGTTATATTAGCGGGGTCGGCACAGATACGCAGTATTTT. Using reference TRBV5-1 and TRBJ2-3 for the parts outside the CDR3, the full variable domain is KAGVTQTPRYLIKTRGQQVTLSCSPISGHRSVSWYQQTPGQGLQFLFEYFSETQRNKGNFPGRFSGRQFSNSRSEMNVSTLELGDSALYLCASRYISGVGTDTQYFGPGTRLTVL.

This chain connects TRBV5-1 to TRBJ2-3; TRBD1 is a possible D gene (5 bases). Germline-derived CDR1 and CDR2 are SGHRS and YFSETQ. CDR3 length: 15 amino acids. Trimming left V 4 bases short and J 0 bases short, with 12 bases between. The DNA for the CDR3 is TGCGCCAGCAGCCTACAACAGGTCAGCACAGATACGCAGTATTTT. Amino acids: CASSLQQVSTDTQYF. The variable domain in full, completed from reference TRBV5-1 and TRBJ2-3, reads KAGVTQTPRYLIKTRGQQVTLSCSPISGHRSVSWYQQTPGQGLQFLFEYFSETQRNKGNFPGRFSGRQFSNSRSEMNVSTLELGDSALYLCASSLQQVSTDTQYFGPGTRLTVL.